These T cell receptor beta chains were read from a single sample in a study of Graves' ophthalmopathy and Graves' hyperthyroidism. TCRdb reanalysed the multiplex PCR reads using MiXCR and keeps one entry per CDR3 protein. Seen here are some 370,000 distinct CDR3 sequences, roughly 15% observed once, and the top ten hold about 2.4%. Specimen: peripheral blood. Receptors were obtained from an adult woman with stable Graves' hyperthyroidism. Both conserved end residues are part of each CDR3. A D gene is named only where the DNA matches it firmly. Clone size, where shown, is once, few, many, or a class for clones that have expanded.

V gene: TRBV7-2; D gene: -; clone size: many; J gene: TRBJ2-2; CDR3 protein: CASSFTGLIGGELFF; CDR3 DNA: TGTGCCAGCAGCTTTACAGGGTTGATCGGCGGGGAGCTGTTTTTT
V gene: TRBV7-2; D gene: -; clone size: many; J gene: TRBJ2-7; CDR3 protein: CASSLVGGGATYEQYF; CDR3 DNA: TGTGCCAGCAGCTTAGTGGGGGGCGGGGCCACCTACGAGCAGTACTTC
V gene: TRBV24-1; D gene: -; clone size: many; J gene: TRBJ2-7; CDR3 protein: CATSDSGGAVSHYEQYF; CDR3 DNA: TGTGCCACCAGTGATTCCGGAGGGGCAGTCTCACACTACGAGCAGTACTTC
V gene: TRBV20-1; D gene: TRBD2; clone size: many; J gene: TRBJ2-4; CDR3 protein: CSAPSRLKTRGGGQNIQYF; CDR3 DNA: TGCAGTGCTCCCTCAAGGTTGAAGACCCGGGGGGGTGGACAAAACATTCAGTACTTC
V gene: TRBV2; D gene: -; clone size: -; J gene: TRBJ1-1; CDR3 protein: CASSSSGGNTEAFF; CDR3 DNA: TGTGCCAGCAGTAGCAGTGGGGGAAACACTGAAGCTTTCTTT
V gene: TRBV25-1; D gene: TRBD2; clone size: many; J gene: TRBJ2-2; CDR3 protein: CASRKGLAGANTGELFF; CDR3 DNA: TGTGCCAGCAGAAAAGGACTAGCGGGAGCGAACACCGGGGAGCTGTTTTTT
V gene: TRBV6-1; D gene: -; clone size: many; J gene: TRBJ1-1; CDR3 protein: CASTLNRRHTEAFF; CDR3 DNA: TGTGCCAGCACTCTTAACAGGAGGCACACTGAAGCTTTCTTT
V gene: TRBV6-5; D gene: -; clone size: many; J gene: TRBJ2-2; CDR3 protein: CACQSIPVTGELFF; CDR3 DNA: TGTGCCTGTCAGAGTATTCCAGTCACTGGGGAGCTGTTTTTT
V gene: TRBV12-3/TRBV12-4; D gene: TRBD1; clone size: many; J gene: TRBJ2-7; CDR3 protein: CASSFLRDRRPQRSSYEQYF; CDR3 DNA: TGTGCCAGCAGTTTCCTCCGGGACAGGCGGCCACAAAGGAGCTCCTACGAGCAGTACTTC
V gene: TRBV5-1; D gene: -; clone size: few; J gene: TRBJ1-2; CDR3 protein: CASKGEGYGYTF; CDR3 DNA: TGCGCCAGCAAAGGGGAGGGCTATGGCTACACCTTC
V gene: TRBV20-1; D gene: TRBD1; clone size: many; J gene: TRBJ2-5; CDR3 protein: CSAREPGGLGETQYF; CDR3 DNA: TGCAGTGCTAGAGAGCCAGGGGGCTTGGGCGAGACCCAGTACTTC
V gene: TRBV7-8; D gene: -; clone size: -; J gene: TRBJ2-5; CDR3 protein: CASSSLPLGTEETQYF; CDR3 DNA: TGTGCCAGCAGCTCCCTCCCCTTAGGGACCGAAGAGACCCAGTACTTC
V gene: TRBV7-3; D gene: TRBD1; clone size: many; J gene: TRBJ1-2; CDR3 protein: CASSSQGGDGYTF; CDR3 DNA: TGTGCCAGCAGCTCACAGGGGGGGGATGGCTACACCTTC
V gene: TRBV28; D gene: -; clone size: many; J gene: TRBJ1-2; CDR3 protein: CASKYGGYYGYTF; CDR3 DNA: TGTGCCAGCAAGTATGGGGGATACTATGGCTACACCTTC
V gene: TRBV18; D gene: -; clone size: many; J gene: TRBJ2-7; CDR3 protein: CASSPQQTASYEQYF; CDR3 DNA: TGTGCCAGCTCACCCCAACAGACGGCCTCCTACGAGCAGTACTTC
V gene: TRBV29-1; D gene: -; clone size: many; J gene: TRBJ1-1; CDR3 protein: CSVVRKTEAFF; CDR3 DNA: TGCAGCGTCGTCCGGAAAACTGAAGCTTTCTTT
V gene: TRBV11-1; D gene: -; clone size: many; J gene: TRBJ2-7; CDR3 protein: CASSLIDYGRRLSEQYF; CDR3 DNA: TGTGCCAGCAGCTTGATCGACTATGGACGCAGGTTGAGCGAGCAGTACTTC
V gene: TRBV12-3/TRBV12-4; D gene: TRBD1; clone size: -; J gene: TRBJ1-1; CDR3 protein: CASGPGTGGTGLTEAFF; CDR3 DNA: TGTGCCAGCGGTCCCGGGACAGGGGGGACGGGGCTCACTGAAGCTTTCTTT
V gene: TRBV20-1; D gene: -; clone size: few; J gene: TRBJ1-2; CDR3 protein: CSAQNGNYGYTF; CDR3 DNA: TGCAGTGCCCAAAACGGGAACTATGGCTACACCTTC
V gene: TRBV5-1; D gene: TRBD1; clone size: few; J gene: TRBJ2-7; CDR3 protein: CASSLRTGGGFEQYF; CDR3 DNA: TGCGCCAGCAGCTTAAGGACAGGGGGCGGTTTCGAGCAGTACTTC
V gene: TRBV28; D gene: -; clone size: many; J gene: TRBJ2-6; CDR3 protein: CASNRWVSGANVLTF; CDR3 DNA: TGTGCCAGCAACCGGTGGGTCTCTGGGGCCAACGTCCTGACTTTC
V gene: TRBV28; D gene: -; clone size: many; J gene: TRBJ1-5; CDR3 protein: CASSPRGSYNQPQHF; CDR3 DNA: TGTGCCAGCAGTCCACGGGGCTCCTACAATCAGCCCCAGCATTTT
V gene: TRBV12-3/TRBV12-4; D gene: -; clone size: many; J gene: TRBJ2-5; CDR3 protein: CASSLAGAQTQYF; CDR3 DNA: TGTGCCAGCAGTTTAGCAGGGGCGCAGACCCAGTACTTC
V gene: TRBV20-1; D gene: TRBD1; clone size: few; J gene: TRBJ2-7; CDR3 protein: CSATTGEGSYEQYF; CDR3 DNA: TGCAGTGCTACCACAGGGGAAGGTTCCTACGAGCAGTACTTC
V gene: TRBV30; D gene: -; clone size: many; J gene: TRBJ2-3; CDR3 protein: CAWSVRTDTQYF; CDR3 DNA: TGTGCCTGGAGTGTCCGTACAGATACGCAGTATTTT
V gene: TRBV12-3/TRBV12-4; D gene: -; clone size: many; J gene: TRBJ2-5; CDR3 protein: CASSSTGAGETQYF; CDR3 DNA: TGTGCCAGCAGTTCCACAGGGGCGGGGGAGACCCAGTACTTC
V gene: TRBV12-3/TRBV12-4; D gene: TRBD1; clone size: many; J gene: TRBJ2-2; CDR3 protein: CASSWAGQGAGELFF; CDR3 DNA: TGTGCCAGCAGTTGGGCGGGACAGGGGGCCGGGGAGCTGTTTTTT
V gene: TRBV6-1; D gene: -; clone size: many; J gene: TRBJ2-2; CDR3 protein: CASRNTGYGELFF; CDR3 DNA: TGTGCCAGCAGGAATACAGGGTACGGGGAGCTGTTTTTT
V gene: TRBV30; D gene: -; clone size: many; J gene: TRBJ1-6; CDR3 protein: CAWNVQGPSPLHF; CDR3 DNA: TGTGCCTGGAATGTTCAGGGACCCTCACCCCTCCACTTT
V gene: TRBV24-1; D gene: -; clone size: -; J gene: TRBJ2-5; CDR3 protein: CATSDLQDETQYF; CDR3 DNA: TGTGCCACCAGTGATTTGCAGGATGAGACCCAGTACTTC
V gene: TRBV4-1; D gene: TRBD2; clone size: -; J gene: TRBJ2-7; CDR3 protein: CASSLPTSGSSYEQYF; CDR3 DNA: TGCGCCAGCAGCCTCCCGACTAGCGGGAGCTCCTACGAGCAGTACTTC
V gene: TRBV20-1; D gene: -; clone size: many; J gene: TRBJ1-1; CDR3 protein: CSALRGSNTEAFF; CDR3 DNA: TGCAGTGCCCTGAGGGGGTCGAACACTGAAGCTTTCTTT
V gene: TRBV5-4; D gene: TRBD2; clone size: -; J gene: TRBJ2-7; CDR3 protein: CASSLGVSGLSSYEQYF; CDR3 DNA: TGTGCCAGCAGCTTGGGGGTTAGCGGGCTTAGCTCCTACGAGCAGTACTTC
V gene: TRBV20-1; D gene: TRBD1; clone size: many; J gene: TRBJ1-2; CDR3 protein: CSSRDRGDYGYTF; CDR3 DNA: TGCAGTTCCCGGGACAGGGGTGACTATGGCTACACCTTC
V gene: TRBV28; D gene: TRBD2; clone size: -; J gene: TRBJ2-7; CDR3 protein: CASNTLGGSGTLGEQYF; CDR3 DNA: TGTGCCAGCAACACCCTCGGGGGTAGCGGGACACTGGGCGAGCAGTACTTC
V gene: TRBV12-5; D gene: -; clone size: many; J gene: TRBJ2-2; CDR3 protein: CASGLKVYGGTGLPLTTGELFF; CDR3 DNA: TGTGCTAGTGGTTTGAAGGTTTATGGTGGTACGGGTCTTCCTTTAACGACCGGGGAGCTGTTTTTT